These T cell receptor beta chains were read from a single sample in a study of control samples from healthy donors and cancer patients. Only in-frame clones appear in the TCRdb table, and some are missing; sequencing was by immunoSEQ multiplex PCR. The data show roughly 80,000 clones, roughly 89% seen once. Specimen: blood. These receptor sequences come from a middle-aged man in good health. CDR3s include the opening cysteine and the closing phenylalanine or tryptophan. A D gene is named only where the DNA matches it firmly. Expanded clones are given a class, and other clones once, few, many or no size at all.

cdr3_length d_call j_call clone_size v_call cdr3_aa cdr3_nt
14 - TRBJ1-1 - TRBV30 CAWSSRAGVPEAFF TGTGCCTGGAGTTCCAGAGCAGGGGTACCTGAAGCTTTCTTT
14 - TRBJ1-1 - TRBV7-2 CASSYLTRATEAFF TGTGCCAGCAGTTATCTGACCAGAGCCACTGAAGCTTTCTTT
18 - TRBJ1-4 - TRBV7-3 CASSSPRPGTWRREKLFF TGTGCCAGCAGCTCCCCTCGTCCCGGGACATGGCGTAGGGAAAAACTGTTTTTT
13 - TRBJ2-2 - TRBV6-5 CASSPGRTGELFF TGTGCCAGCAGTCCGGGGCGGACCGGGGAGCTGTTTTTT
14 - TRBJ1-3 - TRBV5-1 CASSLDDGGNTIYF TGCGCCAGCAGCTTGGACGACGGCGGAAACACCATATATTTT
13 - TRBJ1-5 - TRBV7-8 CASSYAGEGPQHF TGTGCCAGCAGCTACGCAGGCGAGGGACCCCAGCATTTT
17 TRBD2 TRBJ2-1 few TRBV4-2 CASSPGTSGDLYNEQFF TGTGCCAGCAGCCCGGGGACTAGCGGGGACCTATACAATGAGCAGTTCTTC
15 - TRBJ1-3 - TRBV5-1 CASSLELGGGNTIYF TGCGCCAGCAGCTTGGAGTTGGGGGGTGGAAACACCATATATTTT
16 - TRBJ2-1 - TRBV18 CASSRDSGYGFDEQFF TGTGCCAGCTCACGAGACTCAGGGTATGGTTTCGATGAGCAGTTCTTC
15 - TRBJ1-2 - TRBV11-2 CASSLRPNGNYGYTF TGTGCCAGCAGCTTGAGGCCGAACGGTAACTATGGCTACACCTTC
14 - TRBJ2-5 - TRBV5-4 CASSSGGVQETQYF TGTGCCAGCAGCTCTGGGGGAGTCCAAGAGACCCAGTACTTC
15 - TRBJ1-3 - TRBV28 CASSSAGTSGNTIYF TGTGCCAGCAGTTCCGCAGGGACTTCTGGAAACACCATATATTTT
14 - TRBJ1-6 - TRBV28 CASSLGLFNSPLHF TGTGCCAGCAGTTTAGGACTCTTTAATTCACCCCTCCACTTT
11 - TRBJ2-3 once TRBV2 CASTGTDTQYF TGTGCCAGCACTGGCACAGATACGCAGTATTTT
12 TRBD1 TRBJ1-4 - TRBV29-1 CSFRDRGGKLFF TGCAGCTTTCGGGACAGGGGAGGAAAACTGTTTTTT
15 TRBD1 TRBJ1-1 - TRBV19 CASSPRTGLVGEAFF TGTGCCAGTAGTCCCCGGACAGGGTTGGTTGGTGAAGCTTTCTTT
14 - TRBJ2-5 - TRBV5-6 CASSPIAAGETQYF TGTGCCAGCAGCCCCATTGCGGCAGGCGAGACCCAGTACTTC
14 - TRBJ2-7 - TRBV9 CASSPHISTNEQYF TGTGCCAGCAGCCCCCATATCTCGACCAACGAGCAGTACTTC